This TCR beta chain appears in the sequencing data of a study of cytomegalovirus exposure and HLA in healthy donors. The PCR employed 60 Vbeta primers together with 13 Jbeta primers. Assay: immunoSEQ multiplex PCR; the TCRdb copy retains only in-frame clones and omits some. Of 140,000 to 150,000 clones listed, around three quarters were seen once; the top ten hold approximately 2.9%. V shed 7 bases and J 11 bases; nucleotides not matched to a gene: 12. The CDR3 has 13 amino acids. CDR1 MNHEY and CDR2 SVGAGI come from the germline V gene. The sample comprised PBMCs. The chain employs TRBV6-5 and TRBJ1-1, with 8 nucleotides matching TRBD1. The sequence came from a man aged 35 to 55 in good health and CMV-seropositive. This CDR3 reads CASKQDRGEVAFF. CDR3 nucleotides: TGTGCCAGCAAGCAAGACAGGGGTGAGGTCGCTTTCTTT.